This entry features one T cell receptor (beta chain) sequence. CDR3 length: 14 residues. Trimming took 6 bases from V and 5 from J; bases not matched to a gene: 10. Germline CDR1 reads SNHLY; CDR2 reads FYNNEI. Original data processing: Scientists estimated how many nucleated cells there were by amplifying reference gene primers. Repertoires were generated with immunoSEQ multiplex PCR, while TCRdb's copy carries only in-frame clones and drops some. The V and J calls and clone size were taken over from that table, and D and trimming were inferred from the DNA. Among some 130,000 clones, approximately 87% were seen once, and the ten largest hold 2% to 2.5%. The data were taken from a study of blood T cell repertoires in COVID-19. Study as a whole: In each case, the material was cDNA or gDNA derived from T cells, B-cell-depleted T cells, or PBMCs.

This sequence joins TRBV2 and TRBJ2-7; 7 bases are shared with TRBD1. Material: peripheral blood. This receptor was taken from a man in his forties or fifties with active COVID-19. The CDR3: CASSYPGTEDEQYF. The CDR3 DNA is TGTGCCAGCAGCTACCCGGGGACAGAGGACGAGCAGTACTTC.